These T cell receptor beta chains were read from a single sample in a study of blood T cell repertoires in COVID-19. Sequencing used immunoSEQ multiplex PCR; TCRdb keeps in-frame clones, though not all of them. This table holds 250,000 or so clones, approximately 88% found once. Sequenced input: PBMCs or T cells enriched from blood (not recorded which). Every receptor here comes from a woman in her thirties or forties who had been exposed to COVID-19. Each CDR3 is given with its conserved first and last residue. D genes are given only for firm matches. Some rows mark clone size as missing; the rest say once, few, many or name a class of expanded clone.

d_gene | abundance | j_gene | v_gene | CDR3aa | CDR3nt
TRBD1 | . | TRBJ1-6 | TRBV9 | CASSVAGQGASPLHF | TGTGCCAGCAGCGTAGCGGGACAGGGGGCTTCACCCCTCCACTTT
. | . | TRBJ1-5 | TRBV9 | CASSARGYSNQPQHF | TGTGCCAGCAGCGCCCGGGGTTATAGCAATCAGCCCCAGCATTTT
TRBD1 | . | TRBJ1-2 | TRBV6-5 | CASSPTGAYGYTF | TGTGCCAGCAGCCCGACAGGGGCCTATGGCTACACCTTC
TRBD1 | . | TRBJ1-2 | TRBV5-1 | CASSLDPQGDYGYTF | TGCGCCAGCAGCTTGGATCCACAGGGGGACTATGGCTACACCTTC
TRBD1 | . | TRBJ1-1 | TRBV4-3 | CASSQVGRQGDTEAFF | TGCGCCAGCAGCCAAGTTGGGAGACAGGGCGACACTGAAGCTTTCTTT
. | . | TRBJ2-1 | TRBV7-9 | CATNWYNEQFF | TGTGCCACCAACTGGTACAATGAGCAGTTCTTC
. | . | TRBJ2-1 | TRBV6-4 | CASSDSLQGYVREQFF | TGTGCCAGCAGTGACTCTTTACAGGGTTATGTTCGTGAGCAGTTCTTC
. | . | TRBJ2-7 | TRBV4-1 | CASSHTGGTPTYEQYF | TGCGCCAGCAGCCATACCGGAGGGACTCCTACCTACGAGCAGTACTTC
. | few | TRBJ1-5 | TRBV25-1 | CASRQGNQPQHF | TGTGCCAGCCGACAGGGCAATCAGCCCCAGCATTTT
. | . | TRBJ1-3 | TRBV18 | CASSPLVGNTIYF | TGTGCCAGCTCACCCCTTGTCGGAAACACCATATATTTT
TRBD2 | . | TRBJ2-1 | TRBV27 | CASSPRTSGSHYYNEQFF | TGTGCCAGCAGTCCCCGGACTAGCGGGAGCCATTACTACAATGAGCAGTTCTTC
TRBD1 | . | TRBJ1-1 | TRBV4-1 | CASSQGSGQGRTEAFF | TGCGCCAGCAGCCAAGGGTCCGGACAGGGTAGGACTGAAGCTTTCTTT
. | . | TRBJ1-1 | TRBV20-1 | CSAPLATEAFF | TGCAGTGCCCCCCTTGCGACTGAAGCTTTCTTT
TRBD1 | once | TRBJ1-1 | TRBV20-1 | CFATGETEAFF | TGCTTCGCCACAGGGGAAACTGAAGCTTTCTTT
TRBD2 | . | TRBJ2-3 | TRBV28 | CASSAGGTDTQYF | TGTGCCAGCAGTGCGGGGGGGACAGATACGCAGTATTTT
. | . | TRBJ1-3 | TRBV7-9 | CASSWGQSGNTIYF | TGTGCCAGCAGCTGGGGACAATCTGGAAACACCATATATTTT
. | . | TRBJ2-7 | TRBV5-1 | CASSFSGLYEQYF | TGCGCCAGCAGCTTTAGCGGTCTCTACGAGCAGTACTTC
. | once | TRBJ2-2 | TRBV6-1 | CASSEARGRGTGELFF | TGTGCCAGCAGTGAAGCGCGTGGCAGGGGAACCGGGGAGCTGTTTTTT
TRBD1 | . | TRBJ1-2 | TRBV27 | CASSFLGQGNYGYTF | TGTGCCAGCAGTTTTCTCGGACAGGGCAACTATGGCTACACCTTC
TRBD1 | . | TRBJ1-2 | TRBV28 | CASRVRDRGYGYTF | TGTGCCAGCAGAGTCCGGGACAGGGGCTATGGCTACACCTTC
TRBD2 | . | TRBJ2-5 | TRBV4-2 | CASSRASGTQETQYF | TGTGCCAGCAGCCGGGCTAGCGGAACGCAAGAGACCCAGTACTTC
. | . | TRBJ2-1 | TRBV7-9 | CASSLGQGGWDNEQFF | TGTGCCAGCAGCTTAGGGCAGGGTGGTTGGGATAATGAGCAGTTCTTC
. | . | TRBJ1-1 | TRBV29-1 | CSVKTGPMNTEAFF | TGCAGCGTTAAGACAGGACCCATGAACACTGAAGCTTTCTTT
. | . | TRBJ1-6 | TRBV14 | CASSQGSAANSPLHF | TGTGCCAGCAGCCAAGGATCGGCGGCTAATTCACCCCTCCACTTT
TRBD2 | . | TRBJ2-3 | TRBV7-2 | CASSLGTRRGTDTQYF | TGTGCCAGCAGCTTAGGGACTAGGCGCGGCACAGATACGCAGTATTTT
. | . | TRBJ1-4 | TRBV2 | CASSVGATNEKLFF | TGTGCCAGCAGTGTGGGCGCAACTAATGAAAAACTGTTTTTT